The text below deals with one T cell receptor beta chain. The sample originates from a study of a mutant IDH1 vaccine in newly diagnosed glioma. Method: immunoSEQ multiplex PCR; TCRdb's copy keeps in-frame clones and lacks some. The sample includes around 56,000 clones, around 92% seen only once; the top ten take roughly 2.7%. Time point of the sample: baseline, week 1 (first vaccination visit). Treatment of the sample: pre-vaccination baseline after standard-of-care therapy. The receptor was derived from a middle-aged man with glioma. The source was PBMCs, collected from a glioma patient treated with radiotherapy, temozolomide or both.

CDR3 sequence (DNA): TGTGCCAGCTCACCAGGTCGACAGGGGTTCGAAAAACTGTTTTTT. It yields the protein CASSPGRQGFEKLFF. V is TRBV18 and J is TRBJ1-4; the match to TRBD1 covers 8 bases. The length of the CDR3 is 15 residues. The J segment lost 8 bases and the V segment lost 2 bases, leaving 7 bases of the junction unmatched. Germline V gene data show CDR1 as KGHSH and CDR2 as LQKENI.